This T cell receptor beta chain emerged from a study of spatial heterogeneity in lung cancer. Study as a whole: Every unique TCR and UMI combination, on average, appeared more than ten times in raw reads.

This clonotype was observed many times. The time point: sample taken at primary tumor resection. No cells were sorted before sequencing. The whole RNA sequenced was extracted from tumor, nontumor lung or frozen PBMC. Each CDR3 protein gets one entry after TCRdb re-called the 5' RACE reads with MiXCR. The repertoire consists of roughly 91,000 distinct CDR3 sequences, with about 20% occurring once and the leading ten covering 5.5% to 7%. This CDR3 region has 15 residues. Germline trimming cut 0 bases from V and 2 bases from J; bases unmatched to any gene: 3. Germline CDR1 and CDR2: SGHRS and YFSETQ. The chain uses TRBV5-1 and TRBJ2-7; 9 nucleotides agree with TRBD2. The receptor was isolated from a male donor with early-stage non-small cell lung cancer. Source: PBMCs, taken at surgery. CDR3 nucleotides: TGCGCCAGCAGCTTGGAGGGACTAGCAGCCTACGAGCAGTACTTC. This gives the protein CASSLEGLAAYEQYF.